This paragraph covers one T cell receptor (beta chain) sequence. Looked up from germline, CDR1 is SGHAT and CDR2 is FQDESV (reference sequence). The CDR3 has 14 residues. V shed 1 base and J shed 7 bases, with 13 bases lying between them. The sample comes from a study of blood T cell repertoires in COVID-19. At the level of the study: Material from acute and convalescent COVID-19 was sourced from the United States, Italy and Spain. Sources were T cells, B-cell-depleted T cells, or PBMCs; the material itself was cDNA or gDNA.

Authors' processing steps: It was from reference gene primer amplification that nucleated cell counts were estimated. Sequencing used immunoSEQ multiplex PCR; TCRdb keeps in-frame clones, though not all of them. That table supplies the V and J calls and clone size; D and trimming were determined from the DNA. Among fewer than 200,000 clones listed, 84% were seen once. The sequenced material came from peripheral blood. The TCR sequence derives from a man between 40 and 49 years old who had recovered from COVID-19. This rearrangement joins TRBV11-1 to TRBJ1-2; D is uncertain. The CDR3 protein is CASSLDLDSGGYTF. The CDR3 DNA is TGTGCCAGCAGCTTAGATCTGGATTCGGGTGGCTACACCTTC.